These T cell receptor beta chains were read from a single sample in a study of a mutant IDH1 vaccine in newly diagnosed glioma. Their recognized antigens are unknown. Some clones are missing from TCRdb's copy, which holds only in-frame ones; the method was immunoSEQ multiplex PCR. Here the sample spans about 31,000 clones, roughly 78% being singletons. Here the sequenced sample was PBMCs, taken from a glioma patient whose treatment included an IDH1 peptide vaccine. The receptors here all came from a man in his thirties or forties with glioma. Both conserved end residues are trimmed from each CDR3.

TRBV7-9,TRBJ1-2,ASSLSGVRYGYT
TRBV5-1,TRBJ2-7,ASSLDRYEQY
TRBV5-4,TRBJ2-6,ASSLLGTSGANVLT
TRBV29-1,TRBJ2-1,SVQSGTAYNEQF
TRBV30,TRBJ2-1,AWSIPGLAVLKQF
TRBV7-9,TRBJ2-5,ASSFLAGQAKETQY
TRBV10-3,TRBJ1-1,AITSSGGTEAF
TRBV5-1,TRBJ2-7,ASSWLQGAVAYEQY
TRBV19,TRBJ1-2,ASRSDRVRANYGYT
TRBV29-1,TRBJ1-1,SVEQGGANTEAF
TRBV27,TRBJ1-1,ASSAGMNTEAF
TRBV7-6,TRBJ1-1,ASSLAGTEAF
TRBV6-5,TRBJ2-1,ASRLAGGPYNEQF
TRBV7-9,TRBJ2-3,ASSSTSDLTPDTQY
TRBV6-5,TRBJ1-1,ASSYSIGGRTEAF
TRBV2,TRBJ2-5,ASSGGQETQY
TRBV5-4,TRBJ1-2,ASSLVGQGRGYT
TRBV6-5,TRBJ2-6,ASSYSRGAGANVLT
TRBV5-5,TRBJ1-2,ASRTGTGAYGYT
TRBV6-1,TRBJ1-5,ASGGSRGKQPQH
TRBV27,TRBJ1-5,ASSLRGRGWESNQPQH
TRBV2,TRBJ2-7,ASSQDSLGQY
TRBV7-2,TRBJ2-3,ASSSRTDTQY
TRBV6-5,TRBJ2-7,ASSPTIDSTYEQY
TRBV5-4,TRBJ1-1,ASSLQGVNTEAF
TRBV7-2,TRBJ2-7,ASSLAGTSTYEQY
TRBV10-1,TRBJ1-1,ASSDQGPKAEAF
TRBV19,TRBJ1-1,ASGQGLNTEAF
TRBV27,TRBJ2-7,ASSWGTGVYEQY
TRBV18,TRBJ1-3,ASSPLSKENTIY
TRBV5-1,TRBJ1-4,ASSLLGEKLF
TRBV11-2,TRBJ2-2,ASSIIAGGITGELF
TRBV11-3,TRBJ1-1,ASSLGTAGGDTEAF
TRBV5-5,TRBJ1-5,ASSLAVWDTNQPQH
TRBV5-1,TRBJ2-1,ASSQALRVRGGNEQF
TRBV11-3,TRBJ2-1,ASSLDGREYNEQF
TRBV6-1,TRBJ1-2,ASSASPGTGSGYT
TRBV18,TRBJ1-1,ASSPSRDREFSTEAF
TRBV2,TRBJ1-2,ASSEHAGYT
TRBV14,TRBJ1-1,ASSQGSGRNTEAF
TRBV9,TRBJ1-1,ASSALMTGGGTEAF
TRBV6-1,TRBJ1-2,ASSNRPAGGKGYT
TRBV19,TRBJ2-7,ASSFTGTGLLYEQY
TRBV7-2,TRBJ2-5,ASSLDFNQLTQY
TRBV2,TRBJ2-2,ASDRGTGELF
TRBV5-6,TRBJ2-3,ASSLNHRTDTQY
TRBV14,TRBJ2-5,ASSTAGEEETQY
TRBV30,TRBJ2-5,AWSVWGRGRETQY
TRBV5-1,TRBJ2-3,ASSLTGSGTTDTQY
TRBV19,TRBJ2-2,ASSTFPGGYTGELF
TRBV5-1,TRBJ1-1,ASSTGRGPMNTEAF
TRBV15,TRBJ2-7,ATSRDLGSYEQY
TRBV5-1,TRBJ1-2,ASSGVGQGRGYT
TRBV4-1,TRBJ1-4,ASSQSGEEKLF
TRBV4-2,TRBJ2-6,ASSQPTGSSGANVLT
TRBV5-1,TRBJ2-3,ASKTREADTQY
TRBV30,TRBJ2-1,AWSVNVGEGLNEQF
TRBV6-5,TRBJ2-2,ASSYSGTGELF
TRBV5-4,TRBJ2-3,ASSPVAGGGGTDTQY
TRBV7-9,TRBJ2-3,ASSLTSGRATDTQY